The next 5 T cell receptor beta chains were all read from a single sample in a study of cytomegalovirus exposure and HLA in healthy donors. 60 Vbeta and 13 Jbeta primers were used in PCR. Sequenced by immunoSEQ multiplex PCR; TCRdb stores in-frame clones only, minus some. The repertoire holds about 160,000 clones, with 70% to 80% as singletons. Sample: PBMCs. The source of these receptors is a man aged 60 to 75 in good health and CMV-seronegative.

The chain employs TRBV7-9 and TRBJ2-7, with TRBD1 identical over 9 bases. This CDR3 spans 15 amino acids. V lost 1 base, J lost 3 bases, and 4 bases stayed unmatched. Germline loops: CDR1 SEHNR, CDR2 FQNEAQ (reference sequence). The chain's CDR3 is CASSLEQGAFYEQYF. CDR3 DNA sequence: TGTGCCAGCAGCTTAGAACAGGGGGCTTTCTACGAGCAGTACTTC.

The genes are TRBV9 and TRBJ2-3; D might be TRBD2 (5 bases). This CDR3 has 14 amino acids. V lost 1 base and J lost 5, with 11 bases in between. Germline V gene lookup returns CDR1 SGDLS and CDR2 YYNGEE. The chain's CDR3 is CASSVNTGIDTQYF. The CDR3 region has the DNA TGTGCCAGCAGCGTAAACACGGGGATAGATACGCAGTATTTT.

The chain uses TRBV9 and TRBJ2-5; D is possibly TRBD2 (5 bases). V was clipped by 0 bases and J by 4 bases, with 13 bases between them. The CDR3 totals 15 residues. Germline V gene data show CDR1 as SGDLS and CDR2 as YYNGEE. The CDR3 sequence: CASSVAAGGRETQYF. For the CDR3, the DNA is TGTGCCAGCAGCGTAGCGGCAGGAGGTCGAGAGACCCAGTACTTC.

In its sample, this clone was seen a few times. CDR3 sequence: CASSEASRTGLHEQYF. For the CDR3, the DNA is TGTGCCAGCAGTGAAGCGTCTAGGACAGGGCTCCACGAGCAGTACTTC. The chain recombines TRBV6-1 with TRBJ2-7, with 8 positions matching TRBD1. CDR3 length equals 16 residues. With V trimmed by 0 bases and J by 5 bases, 9 bases remained unmatched. Germline lookup yields CDR1 MNHNS and CDR2 SASEGT.

The chain combines TRBV5-1 with TRBJ2-3, with 8 bases identical to TRBD2. Germline values: CDR1 SGHRS, CDR2 YFSETQ. The CDR3 has 14 residues. V gave up 2 bases and J gave up 6 bases; unmatched junction bases: 5. The CDR3 region is CASSLSGSADTQYF. The DNA for the CDR3 is TGCGCCAGCAGCTTAAGCGGGAGTGCGGATACGCAGTATTTT.